This TCR beta chain is drawn from a study of T cells after yellow fever vaccination. Study details: With SMART-Seq v4 Ultra Low Input, the fractions containing low cell numbers were prepared.

Germline CDR1 SGHRS, CDR2 YFSETQ. CDR3 length: 16 amino acids. V shed 4 bases, J shed 3 bases, and the junction held 11 bases outside the gene matches. 5'RACE template switching added a universal primer site and UMIs to TCR cDNA. TCRdb reprocessed the 5' RACE reads via MiXCR and lists one record per CDR3 protein. Of approximately 160,000 distinct CDR3 sequences detected, around 9.3% appear once; the ten largest clones hold approximately 35%. This clonotype was counted a few times. Antigen unknown. Study outcomes and limitations: Boosting was followed by the reappearance of most primary-vaccination clones (around 95% CD4, more than 70% CD8).

This sequence originates from a man aged 18 to 30 who received the YFV17D yellow fever vaccine. This chain uses TRBV5-1 with TRBJ2-7; 9 bases line up with TRBD2. Sequencing used CD8+ T cells sorted from PBMCs, obtained 45 days after the yellow fever booster vaccination. CDR3 sequence reads: CASSASVAGAIYEQYF. The CDR3 DNA reads as TGCGCCAGCAGCGCAAGTGTAGCGGGGGCAATCTACGAGCAGTACTTC.